This passage covers 17 T cell receptor beta chains from one sample sequenced in a study of cytomegalovirus exposure and HLA in healthy donors. Amplification used 60 Vbeta primers and 13 Jbeta primers. The assay was immunoSEQ multiplex PCR, and TCRdb's table has in-frame clones only and misses some. This sample has around 200,000 clones, with around 83% found just once. The sample taken for sequencing was PBMCs. All receptors come from a girl aged 5 to 17 in good health and CMV-seronegative.

The V and J genes are TRBV5-1 and TRBJ2-1; D gene ambiguous. Germline V CDR1 and CDR2: SGHRS, YFSETQ. Trimming took 0 bases from V and 6 from J, leaving 7 bases between them. The CDR3 is 13 residues long. CDR3 loop: CASSLASSNEQFF. The CDR3 bases are TGCGCCAGCAGCTTGGCATCGAGCAATGAGCAGTTCTTC.

The chain links TRBV2 to TRBJ2-1; TRBD2 agrees at 10 bases. CDR3 length equals 15 residues. V trimming: 7 bases; J trimming: 9 bases; junction bases outside the gene matches: 12. Germline values: CDR1 SNHLY, CDR2 FYNNEI. As DNA, the CDR3 is TGTGCCAGCATGCGAACAAGCGGGGGGGTAGGTGAGCAGTTCTTC. It codes for CASMRTSGGVGEQFF.

In regard to this clone: Germline is not matched at one junction end, which may reflect a read error. The J gene is TRBJ2-7, the V gene TRBV7-8; a weak D match, TRBD2 (5 bases). The V gene's germline CDR1 is SGHVS and CDR2 FQNEAQ. The CDR3 loop spans 15 amino acids. CDR3 loop: CASSLAVEMAYEQYF. The CDR3 bases are TGTGCCAGCAGCCTAGCTGTTGAGATGGCCTACGAGCAGTACTTC.

The rearrangement uses TRBV4-1 and TRBJ1-1; D is unresolved. Germline CDR1 and CDR2: MGHRA and YSYEKL. The CDR3 loop spans 14 amino acids. V was pared by 0 bases and J by 5 bases, with 10 bases between. In DNA form, the CDR3 reads TGCGCCAGCAGCCAAGAGATGCGGAGGACTGAAGCTTTCTTT. Translation: CASSQEMRRTEAFF.

Written as DNA, the CDR3 is TGTGCTAGTGGGCGTGGTACTTTTCGCACCACAGATACGCAGTATTTT. Its translation is CASGRGTFRTTDTQYF. The chain uses TRBV12-5 and TRBJ2-3; D unclear. CDR3 length: 16 residues. V dropped 6 bases and J dropped 2 bases, with 18 bases sitting between them. The germline gives CDR1 LGHNT, CDR2 FRNRAP.

This CDR3 reads CASSERAAVNYNEQFF. Here the CDR3 DNA reads TGTGCCAGCAGTGAAAGGGCAGCGGTGAACTACAATGAGCAGTTCTTC. The V gene is TRBV6-1, the J gene TRBJ2-1; a weak D match, TRBD2 (5 bases). The CDR3 spans 16 residues. Germline assignment: CDR1 MNHNS and CDR2 SASEGT. V lost 2 bases and J lost 3, with 14 bases in between.

This clone was found a few times. The genes are TRBV10-3 and TRBJ1-1; 10 nucleotides agree with TRBD1. The CDR3 totals 14 residues. Germline values: CDR1 ENHRY, CDR2 SYGVKD. V trimming: 6 bases; J trimming: 7 bases; junction bases outside the gene matches: 8. The CDR3 DNA reads TGTGCCATCAGCTCCGACAGGGGGCAGATTGAAGCTTTCTTT. Protein sequence: CAISSDRGQIEAFF.

The table lists this clone with a count of one. The chain recombines TRBV6-5 with TRBJ2-1; perhaps TRBD1 as D (6 bases). Germline V gene data show CDR1 as MNHEY and CDR2 as SVGAGI. Trimming cost V 2 bases and J 3 bases, with 8 bases left between them. The CDR3 has 14 residues. CDR3 coding DNA: TGTGCCAGCAGTTACCGACAGGACTACAATGAGCAGTTCTTC. Residues: CASSYRQDYNEQFF.

This sequence joins TRBV19 and TRBJ1-6; D is ambiguous. V lost 6 bases to trimming and J lost 8 bases, with 14 bases between them. Germline V gene data show CDR1 as LNHDA and CDR2 as SQIVND (reference sequence). This CDR3 is 14 amino acids long. CDR3 protein: CASRIQVEDSPLHF. CDR3 DNA: TGTGCCAGTAGAATTCAGGTGGAGGATTCACCCCTCCACTTT. The entire variable domain, with the rest obtained from reference TRBV19 and TRBJ1-6, is as follows: DGGITQSPKYLFRKEGQNVTLSCEQNLNHDAMYWYRQDPGQGLRLIYYSQIVNDFQKGDIAEGYSVSREKKESFPLTVTSAQKNPTAFYLCASRIQVEDSPLHFGNGTRLTVT.

The chain joins TRBV6-1 to TRBJ1-1; 9 positions agree with TRBD1. CDR1 and CDR2 (germline): MNHNS, SASEGT. The CDR3 covers 16 residues. V was pared by 1 base and J by 4 bases, with 7 bases of the junction left unmatched. The CDR3 protein is CASSEVVSTGGTEAFF. In nucleotides, the CDR3 is TGTGCCAGCAGTGAAGTCGTATCGACAGGGGGCACTGAAGCTTTCTTT.

V gene TRBV7-6 combines with J gene TRBJ1-1; 8 bases map to TRBD1. V gave up 0 bases and J gave up 5 bases; unmatched junction bases: 8. The CDR3 runs 16 residues. Looked up from germline, CDR1 is SGHVS and CDR2 is FNYEAQ. The CDR3 DNA reads TGTGCCAGCAGCTTAGCCCGACAGGGGTGGAGGACTGAAGCTTTCTTT. This sequence encodes CASSLARQGWRTEAFF.

The V and J genes are TRBV5-4 and TRBJ2-5, with D unclear. Trimming stripped 4 bases from V and 4 bases from J, with 14 bases between. Per germline, CDR1 SGHNT and CDR2 YYREEE (reference sequence). This CDR3 region has 14 residues. CDR3 in amino acids: CASSPAAGPETQYF. The CDR3 region has the DNA TGTGCCAGCAGCCCCGCCGCTGGCCCAGAGACCCAGTACTTC.

The chain uses TRBV30 and TRBJ1-1; D is uncertain. The V end was cut by 4 bases, the J end by 0 bases, with 9 bases between. The germline gives CDR1 GTSNPN, CDR2 SVGIG (reference sequence). This CDR3 is built from 13 residues. The CDR3 loop reads CAWISLMNTEAFF. The CDR3 DNA is TGTGCCTGGATTTCCCTAATGAACACTGAAGCTTTCTTT.

The chain employs TRBV5-6 and TRBJ2-3; TRBD2 aligns across 7 bases. After removal of 3 bases from V and 5 bases from J, the junction contained 18 bases not matched to a gene. Germline V gene lookup returns CDR1 SGHDT and CDR2 YYEEEE. The CDR3 totals 18 residues. Written as DNA, the CDR3 is TGTGCCAGCAGCTCCCCTTGGGCCAGACTAGCAGGTCAAGATACGCAGTATTTT. Protein product: CASSSPWARLAGQDTQYF.

In its sample, this clone was seen a few times. The J gene is TRBJ1-2, the V gene TRBV5-1; no reliable D call. The germline CDR1 and CDR2 sequences are SGHRS and YFSETQ. V was trimmed by 5 bases and J by 3 bases, leaving 8 bases between them. CDR3 length: 12 residues. The CDR3 DNA follows: TGCGCCAGCAGACCAGAGGACTATGGCTACACCTTC. Encoded protein: CASRPEDYGYTF.

J is TRBJ1-1 and V is TRBV5-4; TRBD1 aligns across 7 bases. The germline V gene has CDR1 SGHNT and CDR2 YYREEE (reference sequence). The V gene end was trimmed by 3 bases and the J gene end by 3 bases; junction bases not matched to a gene: 2. This CDR3 is 13 amino acids long. The CDR3 coding sequence is TGTGCCAGCAGCTCCACAGGGGACACTGAAGCTTTCTTT. Protein: CASSSTGDTEAFF.

The chain is built from TRBV5-4 and TRBJ2-7; D is perhaps TRBD1 (5 bases). There are 12 residues in the CDR3. Trimming pared 4 bases from V and 4 bases from J, leaving 9 bases between. The germline gives CDR1 SGHNT, CDR2 YYREEE (reference sequence). This CDR3 is CASSQGHYEQYF. CDR3 bases: TGTGCCAGCAGCCAAGGACATTACGAGCAGTACTTC.